Shown below are 10 T cell receptor beta chains from a single sample sequenced in a study of shared clonotypes between healthy human individuals. It was CD45RO-negative cells, positively selected for CCR7, that made up naive CD8 cells, with terminally differentiated effector memory CD45RA+ cells excluded. The data were produced by immunoSEQ multiplex PCR, yet TCRdb's version contains in-frame clones alone and is incomplete. The sample includes about 2 million clones, roughly 95% of them seen just once. What was sequenced was naive CD8+ T cells sorted from blood. These receptors all come from a young man in good health.

This rearrangement joins TRBV7-9 to TRBJ2-7; 12 bases line up with TRBD2. This CDR3 has 15 residues. The V gene end was trimmed by 1 base and the J gene end by 9 bases; junction bases not matched to a gene: 7. Germline V CDR1 and CDR2: SEHNR, FQNEAQ (reference sequence). DNA for the CDR3: TGTGCCAGCAGCTTAGGGTCTAGCGGGAGGGCTGGGCAGTACTTC. This translates into CASSLGSSGRAGQYF.

About this clone itself: Other DNA sequences within the sample encode an identical CDR3. CDR3 DNA sequence: TGTGCCAGCAGCCCGGGACATTCTTACGAGCAGTACTTC. Its translation is CASSPGHSYEQYF. This chain links TRBV5-6 with TRBJ2-7; perhaps TRBD1 as D (6 bases). V was clipped by 4 bases and J by 4 bases, with 12 bases between them. The CDR3 contains 13 residues. CDR1 and CDR2 from the germline V gene are SGHDT and YYEEEE.

This sequence joins TRBV7-8 and TRBJ2-7; 10 nucleotides line up with TRBD2. After removal of 8 bases from V and 6 bases from J, the junction contained 7 bases not matched to a gene. The CDR3 is 13 residues long. The germline gives CDR1 SGHVS, CDR2 FQNEAQ. CDR3 sequence reads: CASRRSGGAEQYF. The CDR3 nucleotides are TGTGCCAGCCGACGGAGCGGGGGGGCCGAGCAGTACTTC.

This rearrangement joins TRBV4-1 to TRBJ2-7; tentative D call: TRBD1 (6 bases). Germline lookup yields CDR1 MGHRA and CDR2 YSYEKL. The ends were cut back, 0 bases at V and 3 bases at J, with 12 bases in the middle. The CDR3 extends over 15 amino acids. The CDR3 here is CASSQDPGGLYEQYF. The CDR3 bases are TGCGCCAGCAGCCAAGATCCTGGGGGCCTCTACGAGCAGTACTTC.

This chain uses TRBV6-1 with TRBJ2-5, with 9 bases fitting TRBD2. This CDR3 region has 15 residues. Germline CDR1 reads MNHNS; CDR2 reads SASEGT. The trim removed 5 bases at V and 1 base at J, leaving 5 bases unmatched. This CDR3 reads CASSPIAGAQETQYF. The CDR3 bases are TGTGCCAGCAGTCCTATAGCGGGGGCCCAAGAGACCCAGTACTTC.

J is TRBJ2-7 and V is TRBV27, with D tentatively TRBD1 or TRBD2 (5 bases each). The CDR3 runs to 14 residues. The germline CDR1 and CDR2 sequences are MNHEY and SMNVEV (reference sequence). The V gene lost 6 bases and the J gene lost 2 bases, with 14 bases spanning the gap. The CDR3 here is CASRLRGSTYEQYF. The DNA of the CDR3 is TGTGCCAGCAGATTGAGGGGATCAACCTACGAGCAGTACTTC.

This clone was seen only a few times. The CDR3 sequence: CASSHDRELTEAFF. CDR3 nucleotides: TGTGCCAGCAGCCACGACAGGGAGTTAACTGAAGCTTTCTTT. This chain joins TRBV6-6 and TRBJ1-1; 7 bases fit TRBD1. The germline V gene has CDR1 MNHNY and CDR2 SVGAGI (reference sequence). The CDR3 loop spans 14 amino acids. Germline trimming cut 6 bases from V and 5 bases from J; bases unmatched to any gene: 9.

The chain has TRBV19 and TRBJ2-7, with 8 bases that match TRBD1. The CDR3 consists of 14 residues. Unmatched junction bases numbered 4, after V lost 3 bases and J lost 3 bases. In germline, CDR1 is LNHDA, CDR2 SQIVND (reference sequence). CDR3 in amino acids: CASSIQGQGYEQYF. The CDR3 DNA follows: TGTGCCAGTAGTATTCAAGGACAGGGCTACGAGCAGTACTTC.

The chain employs TRBV25-1 and TRBJ2-3; no reliable D call. Germline CDR1 reads MGHDK; CDR2 reads SYGVNS. V shed 9 bases and J shed 9 bases, with 13 bases lying between them. CDR3 length: 11 residues. In DNA, the CDR3 is TGTGCCAGTACTAAGGGAACCACGCAGTATTTT. Translation gives CASTKGTTQYF.

This clone was observed a single time. The V call is TRBV5-4, the J call TRBJ1-2; D possibly corresponds to TRBD1 (5 bases). Trimming took 5 bases from V and 2 from J, leaving 10 bases between them. This CDR3 spans 13 amino acids. The V gene's germline CDR1 is SGHNT and CDR2 YYREEE (reference sequence). The CDR3 DNA follows: TGTGCCAGCAGACCCGACAGCAACTATGGCTACACCTTC. Translation gives CASRPDSNYGYTF.